The sequence of this T cell receptor beta chain was determined in a study of shared clonotypes between healthy human individuals. Replicate PCRs run on sorted subsets employed 200 ng DNA, approximately 30,000 T cell genomes. The table came from immunoSEQ multiplex PCR; TCRdb's copy has only in-frame clones and leaves some out. The sample has 2 million to 2.5 million clones; 90% to 95% are singletons. There are 14 residues in the CDR3. Trimming took 0 bases from V and 4 from J, leaving 9 bases between them. CDR1 and CDR2 from the germline V gene are MNHEY and SMNVEV (reference sequence). Study-wide points: Clonotypes shared by all four sorted-subset donors had higher generation probabilities than non-shared clonotypes.

Remarks on this clone: Its cognate antigen is unknown.

Terminally differentiated effector memory CD45RA+ cells were left out of the naive CD8 fraction, which was CD45RO-negative and positively selected for CCR7. This TCR was sampled from a man between 18 and 35 years old in good health. Some clones in this sample may be carry-over from other donors' samples. The specimen sequenced was naive CD8+ T cells from PBMCs. V is TRBV27 and J is TRBJ1-2; weak D call: TRBD1 (6 bases). This CDR3 is CASSLSRTVYGYTF. In nucleotides, the CDR3 is TGTGCCAGCAGTTTATCGAGGACAGTCTATGGCTACACCTTC.